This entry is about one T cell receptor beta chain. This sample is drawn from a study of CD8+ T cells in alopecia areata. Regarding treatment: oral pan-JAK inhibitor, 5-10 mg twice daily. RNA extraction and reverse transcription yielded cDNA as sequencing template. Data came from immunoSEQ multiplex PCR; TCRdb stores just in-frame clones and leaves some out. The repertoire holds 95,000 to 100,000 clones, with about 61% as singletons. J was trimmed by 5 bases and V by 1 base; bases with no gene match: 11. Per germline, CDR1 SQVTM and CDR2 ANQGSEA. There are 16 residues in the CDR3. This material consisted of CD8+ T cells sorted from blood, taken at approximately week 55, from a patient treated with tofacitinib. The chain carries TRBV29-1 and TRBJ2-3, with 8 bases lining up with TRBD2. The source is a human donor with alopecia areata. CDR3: CSVEVYAGGGEDTQYF. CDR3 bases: TGCAGCGTTGAAGTCTATGCGGGGGGCGGGGAAGATACGCAGTATTTT.